Only a few counts were recorded for the clone carrying this TCR beta chain. The antigen remains unidentified. Germline V gene sequence: CDR1 MNHEY, CDR2 SVGEGT. The CDR3 extends over 20 amino acids. Trimming took 2 bases from V and 4 from J, leaving 26 bases between them. TCRdb recomputed calls from the 5' RACE reads with MiXCR, one row per CDR3 protein. The sample has some 350,000 distinct CDR3 sequences; roughly 8.7% are singletons. This sample was included in a study of T cells after yellow fever vaccination. Study findings and constraints: After the booster, around 95% of CD4 and 88% of CD8 primary-response clones were re-detected.

The clonotype comes from a man between 18 and 35 years old who received the YFV17D yellow fever vaccine. The sample in question was PBMCs, obtained on the day of the first yellow fever vaccination. This sequence joins TRBV6-2 or TRBV6-3 and TRBJ1-4; possibly TRBD1 for D (5 bases). CDR3 coding DNA: TGTGCCAGCAGTTACAAACGCGGGGCGACTCTTGGCTCTGGTAATGAAAAACTGTTTTTT. It codes for CASSYKRGATLGSGNEKLFF.